The sequence of this TCR beta chain was determined in a study of cytomegalovirus exposure and HLA in healthy donors. Study-wide results and caveats: Per a prior analysis, the majority of TCR beta V segments were productive roughly 87% or roughly 30% of the time.

Primers for the PCR totalled 60 Vbeta and 13 Jbeta. Sequenced by immunoSEQ multiplex PCR; TCRdb stores in-frame clones only, minus some. Of approximately 190,000 clones listed, around 83% are singletons. Trimming pared 0 bases from V and 1 base from J, leaving 8 bases between. Looked up from germline, CDR1 is SGHRS and CDR2 is YFSETQ. The CDR3 extends over 14 amino acids. For this clone: The antigen remains unidentified. The sample holds other DNA sequences that translate to the same CDR3.

This receptor was obtained from a middle-aged man in good health and CMV-seropositive. The rearrangement uses TRBV5-1 and TRBJ2-7, with D maybe TRBD2 (6 bases). Input material: PBMCs. The CDR3 nucleotides read TGCGCCAGCAGCTTGGTTGCGGGGTCCTACGAGCAGTACTTC. This codes for CASSLVAGSYEQYF. Full variable domain (missing parts from reference TRBV5-1 and TRBJ2-7): KAGVTQTPRYLIKTRGQQVTLSCSPISGHRSVSWYQQTPGQGLQFLFEYFSETQRNKGNFPGRFSGRQFSNSRSEMNVSTLELGDSALYLCASSLVAGSYEQYFGPGTRLTVT.